The present T cell receptor beta chain was sequenced within a study of human T cells and chemical hapten exposure. Study results and limitations: High-frequency TCRs, those above 1 in 1000, stayed the same after DPC sensitization.

CDR3 size: 17 residues. Germline CDR1 LGHNT, CDR2 FRNRAP. The V end was cut by 2 bases, the J end by 6 bases, with 21 bases between. Time point denoted: pre-sensitization, week 0. This sample's treatment: therapeutic diphenylcyclopropenone sensitization with weekly scalp DPC. Extraction yielded total RNA from whole blood (unfractionated). Source study methods: A per-sample median of about 94,000 TCRs was observed, with counts ranging from roughly 20,000 to 750,000. TCRdb fed the RACE reads into MiXCR, producing one record per CDR3 protein. TCRdb's processing, not the authors', yielded these V and J calls. The sample shows around 330,000 distinct CDR3 sequences, around 5.5% of them seen only once. A remark on this clonotype: What it binds is unknown.

Sequencing was performed on whole blood, taken in connection with sensitization to the hapten diphenylcyclopropenone (DPC). This TCR came from a woman aged 18-29 years with alopecia areata. Some clones in this sample may be carry-over from other donors' samples. V gene TRBV12-5 combines with J gene TRBJ2-3, with D maybe TRBD2 (6 bases). This chain's CDR3 is CASGLTTAAGHGDTQYF. As DNA, the CDR3 is TGTGCTAGTGGTTTGACTACGGCAGCGGGCCATGGGGATACGCAGTATTTT. Full variable domain (missing parts from reference TRBV12-5 and TRBJ2-3): DARVTQTPRHKVTEMGQEVTMRCQPILGHNTVFWYRQTMMQGLELLAYFRNRAPLDDSGMPKDRFSAEMPDATLATLKIQPSEPRDSAVYFCASGLTTAAGHGDTQYFGPGTRLTVL.